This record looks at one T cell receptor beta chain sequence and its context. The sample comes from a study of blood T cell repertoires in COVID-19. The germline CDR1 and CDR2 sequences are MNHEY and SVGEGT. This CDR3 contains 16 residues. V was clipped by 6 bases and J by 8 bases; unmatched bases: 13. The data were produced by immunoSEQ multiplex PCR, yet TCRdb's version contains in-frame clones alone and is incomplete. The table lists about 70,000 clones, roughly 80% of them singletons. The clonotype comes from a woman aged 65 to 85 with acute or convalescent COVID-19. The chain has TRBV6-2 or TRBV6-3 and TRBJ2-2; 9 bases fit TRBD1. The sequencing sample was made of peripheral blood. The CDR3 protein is CASSPQPTGGGGELFF. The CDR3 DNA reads TGTGCCAGCAGCCCTCAACCGACAGGGGGAGGAGGGGAGCTGTTTTTT.